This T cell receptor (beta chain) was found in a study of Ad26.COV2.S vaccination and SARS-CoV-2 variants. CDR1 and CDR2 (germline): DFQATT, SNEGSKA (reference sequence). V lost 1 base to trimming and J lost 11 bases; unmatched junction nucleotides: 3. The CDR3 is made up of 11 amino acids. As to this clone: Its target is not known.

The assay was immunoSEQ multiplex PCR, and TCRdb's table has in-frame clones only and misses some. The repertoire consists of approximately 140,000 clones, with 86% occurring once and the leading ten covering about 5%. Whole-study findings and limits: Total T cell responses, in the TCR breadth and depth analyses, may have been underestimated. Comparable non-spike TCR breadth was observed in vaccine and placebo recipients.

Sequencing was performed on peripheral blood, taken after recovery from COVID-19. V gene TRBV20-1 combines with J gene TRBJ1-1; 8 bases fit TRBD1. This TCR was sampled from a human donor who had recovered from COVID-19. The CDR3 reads CSARGSGGAFF. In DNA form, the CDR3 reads TGCAGTGCTAGAGGGTCAGGGGGCGCTTTCTTT.